The text below deals with one TCR beta chain. V lost 4 bases and J lost 8, with 12 bases in between. This CDR3 is built from 12 residues. Germline V CDR1 and CDR2: SGHRS, YFSETQ. Genomic DNA provided the template from which TCR beta VDJ and CDR3 profiles were obtained. A single record per CDR3 protein comes from TCRdb applying MiXCR to the reads. Found here are 200,000 or so distinct CDR3 sequences, around 65% of them singletons; the top ten hold around 46%. This specimen belongs to a study of CD8+CD57+ T cells in acquired aplastic anemia. Study in general: DNA per sorted CD4+ or CD8+ sample ranged about 0.17 to 30 ug, averaging about 2.9 ug.

The chain has TRBV5-1 and TRBJ1-1; perhaps TRBD1 as D (5 bases). The sample consisted of sorted CD4+, CD8+, or CD8+CD57+ T cells (not recorded which) from PBMCs. The clonotype comes from a human donor with severe aplastic anemia or a healthy control (not recorded which). Here the CDR3 reads CASSPRDYEAFF. The CDR3 region has the DNA TGCGCCAGCAGCCCCCGGGACTACGAAGCTTTCTTT.